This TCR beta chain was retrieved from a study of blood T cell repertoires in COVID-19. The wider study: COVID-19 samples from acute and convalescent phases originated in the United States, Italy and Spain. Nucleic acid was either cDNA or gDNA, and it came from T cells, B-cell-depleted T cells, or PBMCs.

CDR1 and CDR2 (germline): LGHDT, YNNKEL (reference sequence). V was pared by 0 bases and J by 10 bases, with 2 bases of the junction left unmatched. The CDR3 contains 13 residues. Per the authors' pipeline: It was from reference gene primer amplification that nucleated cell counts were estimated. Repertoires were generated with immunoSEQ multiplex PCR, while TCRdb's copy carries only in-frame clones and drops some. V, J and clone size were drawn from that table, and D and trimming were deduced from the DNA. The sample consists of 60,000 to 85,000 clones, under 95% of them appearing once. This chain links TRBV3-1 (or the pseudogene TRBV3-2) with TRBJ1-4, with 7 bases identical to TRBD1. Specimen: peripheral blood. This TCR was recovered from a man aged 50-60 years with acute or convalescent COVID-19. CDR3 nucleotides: TGTGCCAGCAGCCAAGAAGGGGGCGGAAAACTGTTTTTT. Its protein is CASSQEGGGKLFF.